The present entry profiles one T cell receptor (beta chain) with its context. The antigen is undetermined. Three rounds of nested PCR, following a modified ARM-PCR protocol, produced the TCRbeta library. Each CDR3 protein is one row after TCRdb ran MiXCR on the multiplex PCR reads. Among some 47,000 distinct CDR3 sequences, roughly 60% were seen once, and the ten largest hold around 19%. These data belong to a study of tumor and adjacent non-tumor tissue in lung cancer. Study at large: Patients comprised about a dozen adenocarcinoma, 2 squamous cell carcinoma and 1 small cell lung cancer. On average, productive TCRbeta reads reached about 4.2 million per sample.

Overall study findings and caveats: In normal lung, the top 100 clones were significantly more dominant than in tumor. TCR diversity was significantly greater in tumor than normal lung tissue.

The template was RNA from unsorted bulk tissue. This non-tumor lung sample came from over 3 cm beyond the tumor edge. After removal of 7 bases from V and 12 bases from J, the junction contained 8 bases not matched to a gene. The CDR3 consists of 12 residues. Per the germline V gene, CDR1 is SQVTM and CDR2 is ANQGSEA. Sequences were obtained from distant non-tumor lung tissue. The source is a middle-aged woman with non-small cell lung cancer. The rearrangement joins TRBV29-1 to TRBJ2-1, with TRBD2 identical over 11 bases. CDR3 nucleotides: TGCAGCGCCGGACTAGCGGGTGGTGGGCAGTTCTTC. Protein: CSAGLAGGGQFF.